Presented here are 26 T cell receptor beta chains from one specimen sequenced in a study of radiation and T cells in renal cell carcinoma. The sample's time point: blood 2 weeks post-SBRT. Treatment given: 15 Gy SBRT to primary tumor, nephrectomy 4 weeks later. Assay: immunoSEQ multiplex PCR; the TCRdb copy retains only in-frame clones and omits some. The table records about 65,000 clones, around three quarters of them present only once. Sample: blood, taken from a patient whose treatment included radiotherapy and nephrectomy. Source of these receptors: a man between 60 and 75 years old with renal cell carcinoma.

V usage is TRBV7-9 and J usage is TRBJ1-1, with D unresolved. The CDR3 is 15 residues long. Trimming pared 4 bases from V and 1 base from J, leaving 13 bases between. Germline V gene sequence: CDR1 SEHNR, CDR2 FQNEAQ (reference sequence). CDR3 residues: CASSYMGMWNTEAFF. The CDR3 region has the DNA TGTGCCAGCAGCTATATGGGGATGTGGAACACTGAAGCTTTCTTT.

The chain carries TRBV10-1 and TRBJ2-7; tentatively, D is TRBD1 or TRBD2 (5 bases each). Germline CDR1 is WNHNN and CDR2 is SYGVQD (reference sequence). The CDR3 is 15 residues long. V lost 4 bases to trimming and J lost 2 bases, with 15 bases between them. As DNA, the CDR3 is TGCGCCAGCAGTGCTCAGACAGACGGGGCCTACGAGCAGTACTTC. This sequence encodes CASSAQTDGAYEQYF.

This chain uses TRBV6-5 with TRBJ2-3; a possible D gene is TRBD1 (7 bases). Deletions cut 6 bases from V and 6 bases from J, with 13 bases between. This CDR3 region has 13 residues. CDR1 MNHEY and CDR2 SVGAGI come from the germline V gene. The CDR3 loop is CASSLPGGDTQYF. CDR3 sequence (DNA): TGTGCCAGCAGCCTACCAGGGGGGGATACGCAGTATTTT.

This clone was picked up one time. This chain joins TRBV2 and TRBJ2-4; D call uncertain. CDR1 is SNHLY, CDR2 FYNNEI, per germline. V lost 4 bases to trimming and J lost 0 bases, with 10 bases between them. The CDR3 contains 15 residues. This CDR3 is CASSVEVGAKNIQYF. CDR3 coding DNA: TGTGCCAGCAGTGTAGAAGTGGGAGCCAAAAACATTCAGTACTTC.

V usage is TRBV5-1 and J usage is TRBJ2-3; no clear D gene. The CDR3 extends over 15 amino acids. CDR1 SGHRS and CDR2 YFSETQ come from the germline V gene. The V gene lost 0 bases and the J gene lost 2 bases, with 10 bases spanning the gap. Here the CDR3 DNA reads TGCGCCAGCAGCTTGGATGGCTTCTCCACAGATACGCAGTATTTT. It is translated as CASSLDGFSTDTQYF.

In DNA form, the CDR3 reads TGTGCCAGCTCGCCCGGAGGGGACGTCACTGAAGCTTTCTTT. Protein: CASSPGGDVTEAFF. This rearrangement joins TRBV18 to TRBJ1-1, with D maybe TRBD1 (5 bases). Deletions cut 6 bases from V and 4 bases from J, with 15 bases between. The V gene's germline CDR1 is KGHSH and CDR2 LQKENI. CDR3 length equals 14 residues.

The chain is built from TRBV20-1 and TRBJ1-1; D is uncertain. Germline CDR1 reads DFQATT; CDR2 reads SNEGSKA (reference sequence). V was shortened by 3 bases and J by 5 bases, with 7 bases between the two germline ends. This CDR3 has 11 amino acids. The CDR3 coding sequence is TGCAGTGCTAGGGGTGAAACTGAAGCTTTCTTT. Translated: CSARGETEAFF.

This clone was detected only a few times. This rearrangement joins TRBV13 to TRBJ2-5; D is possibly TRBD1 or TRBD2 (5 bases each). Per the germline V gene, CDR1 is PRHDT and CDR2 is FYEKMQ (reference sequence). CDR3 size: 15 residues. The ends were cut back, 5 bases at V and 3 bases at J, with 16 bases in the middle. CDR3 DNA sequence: TGTGCCAGCAGCCCTGTACCAGGGCGGGAAGAGACCCAGTACTTC. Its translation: CASSPVPGREETQYF.

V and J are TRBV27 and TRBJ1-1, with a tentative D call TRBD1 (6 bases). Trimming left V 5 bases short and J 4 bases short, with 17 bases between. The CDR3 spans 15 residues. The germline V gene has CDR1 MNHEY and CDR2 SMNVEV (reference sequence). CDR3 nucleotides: TGTGCCAGCAGTCTTCGACAGGTGGGGTCCACTGAAGCTTTCTTT. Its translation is CASSLRQVGSTEAFF.

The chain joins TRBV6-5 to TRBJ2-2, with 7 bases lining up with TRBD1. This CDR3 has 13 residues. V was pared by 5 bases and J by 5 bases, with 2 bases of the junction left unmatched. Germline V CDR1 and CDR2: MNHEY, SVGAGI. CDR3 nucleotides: TGTGCCAGCAGTCAGACAGGGACCGGGGAGCTGTTTTTT. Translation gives CASSQTGTGELFF.

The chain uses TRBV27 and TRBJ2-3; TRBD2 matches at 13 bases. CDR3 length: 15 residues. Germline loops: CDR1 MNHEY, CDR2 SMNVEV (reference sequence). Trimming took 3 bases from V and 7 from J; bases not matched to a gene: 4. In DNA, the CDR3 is TGTGCCAGCAGTTTTACTAGCGGGGGGGGTAATACGCAGTATTTT. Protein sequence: CASSFTSGGGNTQYF.

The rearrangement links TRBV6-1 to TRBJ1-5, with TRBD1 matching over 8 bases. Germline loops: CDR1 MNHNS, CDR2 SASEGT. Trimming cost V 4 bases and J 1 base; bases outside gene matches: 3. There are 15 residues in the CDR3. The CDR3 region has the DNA TGTGCCAGCAGTGTATGGACAGGGAGCAATCAGCCCCAGCATTTT. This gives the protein CASSVWTGSNQPQHF.

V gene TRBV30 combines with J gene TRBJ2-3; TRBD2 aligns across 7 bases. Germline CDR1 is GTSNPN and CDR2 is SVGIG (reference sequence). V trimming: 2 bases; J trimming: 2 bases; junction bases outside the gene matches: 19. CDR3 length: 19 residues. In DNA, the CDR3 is TGTGCCTGGAGTAACTCCAAGGGATGGGGACTAACTTACACAGATACGCAGTATTTT. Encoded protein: CAWSNSKGWGLTYTDTQYF.

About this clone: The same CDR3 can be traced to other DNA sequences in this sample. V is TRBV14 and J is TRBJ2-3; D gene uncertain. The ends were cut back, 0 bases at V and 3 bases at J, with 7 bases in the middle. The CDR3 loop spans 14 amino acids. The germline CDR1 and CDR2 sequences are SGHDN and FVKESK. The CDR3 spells CASSQERRTDTQYF. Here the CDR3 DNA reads TGTGCCAGCAGCCAAGAAAGGAGAACAGATACGCAGTATTTT.

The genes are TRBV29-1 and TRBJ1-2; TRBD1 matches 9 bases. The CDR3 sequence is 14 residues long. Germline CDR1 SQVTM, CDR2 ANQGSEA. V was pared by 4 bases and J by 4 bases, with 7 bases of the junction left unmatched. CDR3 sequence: CSVGGTGQGYGYTF. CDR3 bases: TGCAGCGTTGGGGGAACGGGACAGGGCTATGGCTACACCTTC.

This chain's CDR3 is CASSPPGAPNYGYTF. In DNA, the CDR3 is TGTGCCAGCTCACCACCGGGGGCCCCTAACTATGGCTACACCTTC. The V call is TRBV18, the J call TRBJ1-2; TRBD1 is a possible D gene (6 bases). This CDR3 is built from 15 residues. Between the trimmed V and J ends, which lost 0 bases and 0 bases, there was a span of 8 bases. The V gene's germline CDR1 is KGHSH and CDR2 LQKENI. Using reference TRBV18 and TRBJ1-2 for the parts outside the CDR3, the full variable domain is NAGVMQNPRHLVRRRGQEARLRCSPMKGHSHVYWYRQLPEEGLKFMVYLQKENIIDESGMPKERFSAEFPKEGPSILRIQQVVRGDSAAYFCASSPPGAPNYGYTFGSGTRLTVV.

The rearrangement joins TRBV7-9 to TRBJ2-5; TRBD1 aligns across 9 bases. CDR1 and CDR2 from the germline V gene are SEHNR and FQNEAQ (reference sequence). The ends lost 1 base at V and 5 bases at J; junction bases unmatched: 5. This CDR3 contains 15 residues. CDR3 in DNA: TGTGCCAGCAGCTTAGATACAGGGGGCCGGGAGACCCAGTACTTC. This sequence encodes CASSLDTGGRETQYF.

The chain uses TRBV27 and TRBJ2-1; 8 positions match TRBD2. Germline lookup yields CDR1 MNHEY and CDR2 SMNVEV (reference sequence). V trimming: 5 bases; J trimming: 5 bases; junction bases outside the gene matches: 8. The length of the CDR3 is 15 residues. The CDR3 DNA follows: TGTGCCAGCAGTCCTCGAGCGGGAGCGGACAATGAGCAGTTCTTC. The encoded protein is CASSPRAGADNEQFF.

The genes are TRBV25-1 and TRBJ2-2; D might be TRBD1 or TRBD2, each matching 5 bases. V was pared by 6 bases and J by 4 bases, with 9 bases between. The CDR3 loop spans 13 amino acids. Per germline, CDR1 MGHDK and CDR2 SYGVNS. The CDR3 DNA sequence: TGTGCCAGCAGCAGGGAGTCCACCGGGGAGCTGTTTTTT. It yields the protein CASSRESTGELFF.

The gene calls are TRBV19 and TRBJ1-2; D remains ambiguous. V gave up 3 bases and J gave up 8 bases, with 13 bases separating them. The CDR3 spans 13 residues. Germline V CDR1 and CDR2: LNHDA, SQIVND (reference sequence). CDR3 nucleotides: TGTGCCAGTAGTATTGGTCAGGCTGGCGGCTACACCTTC. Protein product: CASSIGQAGGYTF.

The CDR3 nucleotides read TGTGCCAGCAGCTTTCCCGCAACCCGGGAGACCCAGTACTTC. Translating gives CASSFPATRETQYF. This chain connects TRBV7-9 to TRBJ2-5; D call uncertain. CDR3 length: 14 residues. The ends were cut back, 3 bases at V and 5 bases at J, with 13 bases in the middle. The germline V gene encodes CDR1 SEHNR and CDR2 FQNEAQ (reference sequence).

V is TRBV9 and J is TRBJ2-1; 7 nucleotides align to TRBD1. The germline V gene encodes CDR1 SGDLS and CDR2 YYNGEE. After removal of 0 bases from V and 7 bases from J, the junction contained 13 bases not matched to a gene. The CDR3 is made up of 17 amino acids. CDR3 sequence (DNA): TGTGCCAGCAGCGTAGCACCCGCAGGGGGAGAAGGGAATGAGCAGTTCTTC. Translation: CASSVAPAGGEGNEQFF.

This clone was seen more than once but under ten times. CDR3 in amino acids: CASKDRVYSYEQYF. The CDR3 DNA follows: TGTGCCAGTAAGGACAGGGTATACTCCTACGAGCAGTACTTC. The V and J genes are TRBV19 and TRBJ2-7; 8 bases align to TRBD1. V trimming: 7 bases; J trimming: 0 bases; junction bases outside the gene matches: 5. Germline CDR1 and CDR2: LNHDA and SQIVND (reference sequence). The CDR3 loop spans 14 amino acids.

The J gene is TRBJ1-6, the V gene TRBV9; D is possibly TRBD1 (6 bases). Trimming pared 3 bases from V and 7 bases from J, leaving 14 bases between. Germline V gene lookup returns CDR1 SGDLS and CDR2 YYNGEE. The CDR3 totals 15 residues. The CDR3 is CASSAVPGQNSPLHF. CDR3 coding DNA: TGTGCCAGCAGCGCCGTACCGGGACAAAATTCACCCCTCCACTTT.

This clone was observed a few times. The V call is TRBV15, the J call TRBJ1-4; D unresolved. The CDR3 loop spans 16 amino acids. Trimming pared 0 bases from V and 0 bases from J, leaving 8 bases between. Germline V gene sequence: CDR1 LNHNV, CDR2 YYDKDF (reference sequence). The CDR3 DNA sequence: TGTGCCACCAGCAGAGATCTGGCGGCAACTAATGAAAAACTGTTTTTT. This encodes CATSRDLAATNEKLFF.

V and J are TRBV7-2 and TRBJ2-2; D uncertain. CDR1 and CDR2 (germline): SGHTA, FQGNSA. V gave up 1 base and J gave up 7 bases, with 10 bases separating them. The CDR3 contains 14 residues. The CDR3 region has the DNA TGTGCCAGCAGCTTAGGGTATCTAGACGGGGAGCTGTTTTTT. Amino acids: CASSLGYLDGELFF. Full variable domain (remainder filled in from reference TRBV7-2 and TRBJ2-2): GAGVSQSPSNKVTEKGKDVELRCDPISGHTALYWYRQSLGQGLEFLIYFQGNSAPDKSGLPSDRFSAERTGGSVSTLTIQRTQQEDSAVYLCASSLGYLDGELFFGEGSRLTVL.